This TCR beta chain was profiled in a study of cytomegalovirus exposure and HLA in healthy donors. Background on the study: The 120 validation repertoires were produced on the same platform as the 500 to 800 repertoires of the first cohort. This was reported in a later analysis.

Clones were read by immunoSEQ multiplex PCR, and TCRdb kept only the in-frame ones, dropping some. In the table there are about 110,000 clones, 70% to 90% of which are singletons. Concerning this clone: The antigen remains undetermined.

The 120-subject validation cohort, separate from the approximately 630-subject first cohort, included the donors. The CDR3 runs to 11 residues. Germline CDR1 reads DFQATT; CDR2 reads SNEGSKA (reference sequence). V lost 1 base, J lost 10 bases, and 8 bases lay in between. Study conclusions and caveats: Clusters of TCRs from the first cohort tended to co-occur in the approximately 120 validation repertoires (as a later analysis found). Fewer than 200 TCR beta chains were listed as cytomegalovirus-associated.

This receptor was taken from a young woman in good health and CMV-seronegative. The rearrangement uses TRBV20-1 and TRBJ2-1, with D tentatively TRBD2 (5 bases). The sample consisted of PBMCs. In DNA form, the CDR3 reads TGCAGTGCTAGAGTCCGAGGGGAGCAGTTCTTC. Translated: CSARVRGEQFF.